The T cell receptor (beta chain) under discussion was sequenced for a study of blood T cell repertoires in COVID-19. Looking at the study overall: The cDNA or gDNA used as material had been derived from T cells, B-cell-depleted T cells, or PBMCs.

Participants were aged about 18 to 90 years, lived in roughly 23 US areas, and enrolled virtually. Membership in each cohort depended on participant-reported clinical history. Some clones are missing from TCRdb's copy, which holds only in-frame ones; the method was immunoSEQ multiplex PCR. In the table there are 200,000 to 250,000 clones, 88% of which are singletons. The receptor was derived from a woman aged 50 to 60 with acute COVID-19. Source material: PBMCs or T cells enriched from blood (not recorded which).

The CDR3: CASSRTRTYEQYF. The CDR3 nucleotides read TGTGCCAGCAGTCGCACTAGAACCTACGAGCAGTACTTC. The gene calls are TRBV3-1 (or the pseudogene TRBV3-2) and TRBJ2-7; a possible D gene is TRBD2 (5 bases). Germline CDR1 reads LGHDT; CDR2 reads YNNKEL (reference sequence). Trimming removed 6 bases from V and 2 bases from J, with 11 bases in between. The CDR3 has 13 residues.